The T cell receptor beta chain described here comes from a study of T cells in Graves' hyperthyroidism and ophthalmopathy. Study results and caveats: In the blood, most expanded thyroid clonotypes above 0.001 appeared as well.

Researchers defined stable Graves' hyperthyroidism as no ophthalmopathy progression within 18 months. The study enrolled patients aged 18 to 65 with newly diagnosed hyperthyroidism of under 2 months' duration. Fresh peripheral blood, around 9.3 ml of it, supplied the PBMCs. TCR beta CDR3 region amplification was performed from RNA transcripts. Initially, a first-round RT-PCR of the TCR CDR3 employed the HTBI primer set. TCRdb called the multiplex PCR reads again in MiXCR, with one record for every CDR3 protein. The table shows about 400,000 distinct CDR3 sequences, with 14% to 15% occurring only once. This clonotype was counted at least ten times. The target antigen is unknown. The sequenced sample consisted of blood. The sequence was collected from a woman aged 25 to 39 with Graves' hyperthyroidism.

This CDR3 is CSATGQNNQPQHF. CDR3 nucleotides: TGCAGTGCTACGGGACAGAATAATCAGCCCCAGCATTTT. V usage is TRBV20-1 and J usage is TRBJ1-5; TRBD1 agrees at 7 bases. J gave up 4 bases and V 4 bases, and 4 bases lay outside the gene matches. The V gene's germline CDR1 is DFQATT and CDR2 SNEGSKA (reference sequence). This CDR3 is built from 13 residues.